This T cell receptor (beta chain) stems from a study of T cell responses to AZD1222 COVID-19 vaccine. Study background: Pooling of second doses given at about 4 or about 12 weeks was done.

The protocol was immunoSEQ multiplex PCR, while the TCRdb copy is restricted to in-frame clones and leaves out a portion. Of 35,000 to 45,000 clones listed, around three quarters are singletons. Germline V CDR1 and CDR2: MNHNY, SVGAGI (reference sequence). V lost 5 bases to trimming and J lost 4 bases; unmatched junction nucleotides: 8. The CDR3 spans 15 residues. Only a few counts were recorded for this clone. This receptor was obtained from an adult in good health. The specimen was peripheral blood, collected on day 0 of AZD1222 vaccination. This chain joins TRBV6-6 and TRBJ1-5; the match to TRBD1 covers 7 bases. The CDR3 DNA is TGTGCCAGCAGTCCCACCGGGACAGCAAATCAGCCCCAGCATTTT. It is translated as CASSPTGTANQPQHF.